This T cell receptor (beta chain) was observed in a study of shared clonotypes between healthy human individuals. Whole-study findings and limits: As a rule, naive subsets had a larger estimated richness than memory subsets.

Points on this clone: Its antigen is not identified.

Per germline, CDR1 SEHNR and CDR2 FQNEAQ (reference sequence). This CDR3 spans 15 amino acids. J lost 7 bases, V lost 4 bases, and 7 bases had no gene match. Method: immunoSEQ multiplex PCR; TCRdb's copy keeps in-frame clones and lacks some. The top ten clones hold roughly 0.13% of a sample with under 2,500,000 clones, more than 90% of them seen once. The source of this sequence is a man aged 18 to 29 in good health. This chain links TRBV7-9 with TRBJ1-4; 9 bases fit TRBD1. The sequenced sample was naive CD4+ T cells sorted from blood. This sample's subset: CD45RA+ positively selected. The CDR3, as DNA: TGTGCCAGCAGCTCCGATACAGGGGGCGGTGAAAAACTGTTTTTT. It yields the protein CASSSDTGGGEKLFF.